This record looks at one T cell receptor beta chain sequence and its context. Its antigen is not identified. The sample belongs to a study of cytomegalovirus exposure and HLA in healthy donors. The ends were cut back, 4 bases at V and 5 bases at J, with 23 bases in the middle. Per the germline V gene, CDR1 is GTSNPN and CDR2 is SVGIG (reference sequence). CDR3 length: 16 residues. Donors consisted of healthy bone marrow donors. The study, taken as a whole, reports: V- and J-gene trimming of TCR beta was linked (in a later analysis) to a missense DCLRE1C variant. The majority of TCR sequences were rare, yet some public TCRs appeared in many donors. The classifier reportedly diagnosed cytomegalovirus status with high specificity and sensitivity.

13 Jbeta primers and 60 Vbeta primers were used for the PCR. This table comes from immunoSEQ multiplex PCR, and its TCRdb copy is limited to in-frame clones, with some not included. The table lists under 300,000 clones, around 90% of them singletons. V usage is TRBV30 and J usage is TRBJ1-1; D possibly corresponds to TRBD1 (6 bases). The sequencing sample was made of PBMCs. The clonotype was recovered from a girl aged 2 to 9 in good health and CMV-seronegative. The CDR3 protein is CAWKIFGRGITTEAFF. Here the CDR3 DNA reads TGTGCCTGGAAGATATTTGGTAGGGGGATCACTACTGAAGCTTTCTTT.